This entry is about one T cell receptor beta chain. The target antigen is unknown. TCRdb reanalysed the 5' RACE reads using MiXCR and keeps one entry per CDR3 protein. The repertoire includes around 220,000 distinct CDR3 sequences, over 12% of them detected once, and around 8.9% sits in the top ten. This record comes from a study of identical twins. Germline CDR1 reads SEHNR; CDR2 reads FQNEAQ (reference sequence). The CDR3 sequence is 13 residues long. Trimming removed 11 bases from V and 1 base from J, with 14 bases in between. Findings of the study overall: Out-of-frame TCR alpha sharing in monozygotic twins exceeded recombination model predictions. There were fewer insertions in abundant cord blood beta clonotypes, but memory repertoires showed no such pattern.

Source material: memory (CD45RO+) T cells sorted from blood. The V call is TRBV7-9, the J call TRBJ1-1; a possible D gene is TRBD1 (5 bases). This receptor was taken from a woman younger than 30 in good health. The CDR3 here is CACMWGPNTEAFF. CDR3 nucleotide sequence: TGTGCCTGCATGTGGGGCCCGAACACTGAAGCTTTCTTT.